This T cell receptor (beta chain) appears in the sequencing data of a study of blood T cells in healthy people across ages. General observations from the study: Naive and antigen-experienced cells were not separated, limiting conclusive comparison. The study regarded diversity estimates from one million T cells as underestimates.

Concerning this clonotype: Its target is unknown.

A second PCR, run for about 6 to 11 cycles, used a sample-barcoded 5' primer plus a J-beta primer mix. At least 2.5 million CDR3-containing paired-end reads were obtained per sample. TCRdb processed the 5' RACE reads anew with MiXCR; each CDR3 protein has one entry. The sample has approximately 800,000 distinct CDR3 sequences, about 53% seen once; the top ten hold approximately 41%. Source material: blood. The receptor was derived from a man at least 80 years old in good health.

This CDR3 reads CASSSEGGHNYGYTF. The CDR3 DNA reads as TGTGCCAGCAGCTCCGAGGGGGGTCATAACTATGGCTACACCTTC. The gene calls are TRBV13 and TRBJ1-2; D might be TRBD1 (6 bases). The V gene lost 4 bases and the J gene lost 1 base, with 13 bases spanning the gap. This CDR3 spans 15 amino acids. CDR1 is PRHDT, CDR2 FYEKMQ, per germline (reference sequence). Together with reference TRBV13 and TRBJ1-2, the CDR3 gives the full variable domain: AAGVIQSPRHLIKEKRETATLKCYPIPRHDTVYWYQQGPGQDPQFLISFYEKMQSDKGSIPDRFSAQQFSDYHSELNMSSLELGDSALYFCASSSEGGHNYGYTFGSGTRLTVV.